The sample holds a few counts of the clone carrying this TCR beta chain. Its target is unknown. Primers included in the PCR were 60 Vbeta and 13 Jbeta primers. Original processing methods: About 10 million of 65 million to 95 million unique TCR beta chains were shared, per a later count. The repertoire was sequenced with immunoSEQ multiplex PCR; TCRdb's copy has only in-frame clones and lacks some. From that table come the V and J calls and clone size; the DNA was used to work out D and trimming. The sample comprises 160,000 or so clones, 65% to 85% of which are singletons, and approximately 1.2% rests with the top ten. CDR1 and CDR2 from the germline V gene are SNHLY and FYNNEI. The length of the CDR3 is 16 residues. V was pared by 0 bases and J by 2 bases, with 12 bases between. This specimen comes from a study of cytomegalovirus exposure and HLA in healthy donors. General study results and limits: Later on, an analysis tied some 17,000 TCR beta sequences to HLA alleles at 0.05 false discovery rate.

This receptor was identified in a man in his forties or fifties in good health and CMV-seropositive. The rearrangement links TRBV2 to TRBJ2-3; tentatively, D is TRBD1 (6 bases). Sequencing used PBMCs. CDR3 sequence reads: CASSEALSGDTDTQYF. DNA for the CDR3: TGTGCCAGCAGTGAAGCGCTTTCAGGGGACACAGATACGCAGTATTTT.